The clone carrying this T cell receptor (beta chain) was counted a single time. The antigen is not known. Libraries were prepared by immunoSEQ multiplex PCR; TCRdb keeps only in-frame clonotypes and omits some of them. The repertoire holds around 100,000 clones, with approximately 90% as singletons. These data are taken from a study of PD-1 blockade in classical Hodgkin lymphoma. As for the study in general: Patients received nivolumab 3 mg/kg intravenously every 2 weeks.

Patients all relapsed after autologous stem cell transplantation, and there was variation in brentuximab vedotin exposure. The CDR3 runs 10 residues. Deletions cut 3 bases from V and 13 bases from J, with 12 bases between. The V gene's germline CDR1 is GTSNPN and CDR2 SVGIG (reference sequence). Study results and limitations: When set against healthy donors, newly diagnosed patients were reported to show lower baseline TCR diversity.

The receptor was derived from a human donor with classical Hodgkin lymphoma. The chain combines TRBV30 with TRBJ1-2, with a weak D call TRBD1 (5 bases). The sequences come from peripheral blood mononuclear cells (PBMCs), collected before the second cycle of nivolumab. Here the CDR3 reads CAWSHGGGTF. CDR3 coding DNA: TGTGCCTGGAGCCACGGGGGAGGCACCTTC.